This T cell receptor (beta chain) was profiled in a study of T cells after yellow fever vaccination. Overall study context: The fractions with low cell numbers were processed using SMART-Seq v4 Ultra Low Input.

The CDR3 contains 13 residues. CDR1 is LGHNA, CDR2 YSLEER, per germline. Trimming pared 0 bases from V and 3 bases from J, leaving 6 bases between. MiXCR, run by TCRdb on the 5' RACE reads, gives a single entry per CDR3 protein. The table has 300,000 or so distinct CDR3 sequences, 13% seen once. In this sample, this clonotype turned up a few times. This TCR was sampled from a man aged 30-40 years who received the YFV17D yellow fever vaccine. This sample comprised CD4+ T cells sorted from PBMCs, obtained 45 days after the yellow fever booster vaccination. The V gene is TRBV4-3, the J gene TRBJ2-7; no firm D call. The CDR3 is CASSQEYNYEQYF. The CDR3 DNA reads TGCGCCAGCAGCCAAGAGTACAACTACGAGCAGTACTTC.